Each of the 4 T cell receptor beta chains below was sequenced from the same sample in a study of cytomegalovirus exposure and HLA in healthy donors. Here immunoSEQ multiplex PCR was the method, and the copy in TCRdb shows in-frame clones only, minus some. The sample has roughly 60,000 clones, roughly 94% seen once. Material for sequencing was PBMCs. These receptors originate from a man between 18 and 29 years old in good health and CMV-seronegative.

The rearrangement uses TRBV10-2 and TRBJ2-1; 7 bases agree with TRBD1. The V gene end was trimmed by 3 bases and the J gene end by 11 bases; junction bases not matched to a gene: 4. Germline lookup yields CDR1 WSHSY and CDR2 SAAADI. The length of the CDR3 is 12 residues. In nucleotides, the CDR3 is TGCGCCAGCAGTGATAAGGGGGCCAAGCAGTTCTTC. Encoded protein: CASSDKGAKQFF.

The chain uses TRBV11-2 and TRBJ2-7; 7 bases match TRBD1. The CDR3 has 14 residues. Losses at the gene ends were 3 bases for V and 0 bases for J; bases not matched to a gene: 2. CDR1 is SGHAT, CDR2 FQNNGV, per germline. CDR3 sequence reads: CASSLGQISYEQYF. CDR3 in DNA: TGTGCCAGCAGCTTGGGACAGATCTCCTACGAGCAGTACTTC.

V is TRBV5-1 and J is TRBJ1-1, with unresolved D. CDR3 length: 13 amino acids. Germline V gene lookup returns CDR1 SGHRS and CDR2 YFSETQ. V gave up 0 bases and J gave up 3 bases, with 6 bases separating them. CDR3 residues: CASSLAHYTEAFF. CDR3 DNA sequence: TGCGCCAGCAGCTTGGCTCACTACACTGAAGCTTTCTTT.

The CDR3 DNA reads as TGTGCCAGCAGCATTCACGTGCCACCTCCCATCGGGTCAACCTACGAGCAGTACTTC. Amino acids: CASSIHVPPPIGSTYEQYF. The chain employs TRBV7-3 and TRBJ2-7, with D uncertain. Trimming took 5 bases from V and 2 from J, leaving 28 bases between them. Germline V CDR1 and CDR2: SGHTA, FQGTGA. CDR3 length: 19 residues.